These 3 T cell receptor beta chains were sequenced from one sample in a study of blood T cell repertoires in COVID-19. Libraries were prepared by immunoSEQ multiplex PCR; TCRdb keeps only in-frame clonotypes and omits some of them. Of approximately 220,000 clones listed, 80% to 90% are singletons. The sequencing input was PBMCs or T cells enriched from blood (not recorded which). All receptors come from a woman aged 18 to 35 in a cohort exposed to, infected with or recovered from COVID-19 (not recorded which).

This sequence joins TRBV5-1 and TRBJ2-5, with D tentatively TRBD2 (6 bases). The CDR3 is 14 amino acids. Trimming took off 1 base at V and 3 bases at J, with 10 bases between the two ends. Germline CDR1 reads SGHRS; CDR2 reads YFSETQ. CDR3 sequence reads: CASSLFGGEETQYF. As DNA, the CDR3 is TGCGCCAGCAGCTTGTTCGGCGGGGAAGAGACCCAGTACTTC.

The chain joins TRBV2 to TRBJ2-7; 8 bases match TRBD1. V lost 6 bases, J lost 6 bases, and 16 bases stayed unmatched. The germline V gene encodes CDR1 SNHLY and CDR2 FYNNEI. The CDR3 covers 16 residues. As DNA, the CDR3 is TGTGCCAGCAGCGTGTGGGACTCGACAGGGGACGGCGAGCAGTACTTC. Translating it yields CASSVWDSTGDGEQYF.

The chain has TRBV5-1 and TRBJ1-1; D not resolved. This CDR3 has 13 residues. Germline V gene lookup returns CDR1 SGHRS and CDR2 YFSETQ. V lost 2 bases to trimming and J lost 3 bases, with 8 bases between them. The CDR3 loop is CASSFGLDTEAFF. CDR3 coding DNA: TGCGCCAGCAGCTTCGGTTTGGACACTGAAGCTTTCTTT.